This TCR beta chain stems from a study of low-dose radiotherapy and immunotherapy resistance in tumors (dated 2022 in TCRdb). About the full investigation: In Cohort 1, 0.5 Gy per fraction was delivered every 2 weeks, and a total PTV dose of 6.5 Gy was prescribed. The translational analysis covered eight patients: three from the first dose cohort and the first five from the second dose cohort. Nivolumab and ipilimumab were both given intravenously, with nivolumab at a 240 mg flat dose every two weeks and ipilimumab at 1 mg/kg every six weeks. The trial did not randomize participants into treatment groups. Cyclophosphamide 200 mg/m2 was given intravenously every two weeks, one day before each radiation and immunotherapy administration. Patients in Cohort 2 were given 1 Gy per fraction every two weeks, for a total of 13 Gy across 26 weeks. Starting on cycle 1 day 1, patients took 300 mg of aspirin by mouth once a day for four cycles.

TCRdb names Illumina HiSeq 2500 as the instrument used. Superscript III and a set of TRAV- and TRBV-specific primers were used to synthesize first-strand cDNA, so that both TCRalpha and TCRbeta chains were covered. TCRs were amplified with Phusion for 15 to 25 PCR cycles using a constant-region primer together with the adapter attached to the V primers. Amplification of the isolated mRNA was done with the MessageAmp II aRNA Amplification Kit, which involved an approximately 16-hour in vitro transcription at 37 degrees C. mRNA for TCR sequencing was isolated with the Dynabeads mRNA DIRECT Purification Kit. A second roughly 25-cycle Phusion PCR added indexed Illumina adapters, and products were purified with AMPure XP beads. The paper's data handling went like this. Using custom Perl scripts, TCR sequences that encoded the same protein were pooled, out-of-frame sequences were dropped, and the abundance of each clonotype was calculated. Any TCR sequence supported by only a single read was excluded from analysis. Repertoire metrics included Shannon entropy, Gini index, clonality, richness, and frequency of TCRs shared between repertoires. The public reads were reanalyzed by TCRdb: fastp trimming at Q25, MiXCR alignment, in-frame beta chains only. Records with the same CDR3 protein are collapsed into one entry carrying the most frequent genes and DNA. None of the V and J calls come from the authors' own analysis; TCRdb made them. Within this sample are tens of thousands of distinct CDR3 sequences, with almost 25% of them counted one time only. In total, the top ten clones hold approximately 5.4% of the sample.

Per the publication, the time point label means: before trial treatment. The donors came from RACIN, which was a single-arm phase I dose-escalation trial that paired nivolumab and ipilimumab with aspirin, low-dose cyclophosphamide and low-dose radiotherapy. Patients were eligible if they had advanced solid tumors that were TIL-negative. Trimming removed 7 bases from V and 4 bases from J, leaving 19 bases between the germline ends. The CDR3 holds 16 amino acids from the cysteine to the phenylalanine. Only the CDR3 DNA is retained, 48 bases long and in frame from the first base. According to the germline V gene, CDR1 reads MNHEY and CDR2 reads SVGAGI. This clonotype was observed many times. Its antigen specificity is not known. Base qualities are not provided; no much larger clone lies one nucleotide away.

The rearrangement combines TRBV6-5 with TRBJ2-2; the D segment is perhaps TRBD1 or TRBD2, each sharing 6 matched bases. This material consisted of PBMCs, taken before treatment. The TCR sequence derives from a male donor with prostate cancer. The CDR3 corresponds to CASTPGGHLVTGELFF. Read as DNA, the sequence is TGTGCCAGCACCCCCGGGGGACATCTCGTCACCGGGGAGCTGTTTTTT.